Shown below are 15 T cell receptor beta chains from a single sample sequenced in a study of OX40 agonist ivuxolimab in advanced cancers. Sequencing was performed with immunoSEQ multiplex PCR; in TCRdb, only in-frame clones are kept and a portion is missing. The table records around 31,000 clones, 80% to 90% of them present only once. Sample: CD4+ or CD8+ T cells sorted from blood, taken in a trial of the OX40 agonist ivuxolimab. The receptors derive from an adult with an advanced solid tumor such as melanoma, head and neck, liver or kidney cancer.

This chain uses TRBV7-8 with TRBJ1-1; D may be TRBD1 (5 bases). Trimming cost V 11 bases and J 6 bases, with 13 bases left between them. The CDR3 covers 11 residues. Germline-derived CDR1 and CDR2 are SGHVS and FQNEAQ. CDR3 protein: CAAGRGPEAFF. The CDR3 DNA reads TGTGCCGCGGGTCGGGGCCCTGAAGCTTTCTTT.

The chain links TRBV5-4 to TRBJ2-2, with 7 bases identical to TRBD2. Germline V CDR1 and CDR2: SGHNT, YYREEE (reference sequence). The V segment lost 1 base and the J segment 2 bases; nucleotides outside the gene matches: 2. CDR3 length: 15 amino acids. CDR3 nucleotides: TGTGCCAGCAGCTTGACTAGCGCAAACACCGGGGAGCTGTTTTTT. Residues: CASSLTSANTGELFF.

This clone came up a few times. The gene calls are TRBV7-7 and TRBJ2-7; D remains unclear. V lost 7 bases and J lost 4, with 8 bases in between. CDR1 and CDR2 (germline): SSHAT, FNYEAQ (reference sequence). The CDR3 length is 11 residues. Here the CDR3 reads CASTLIYEQYF. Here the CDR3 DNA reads TGTGCCAGCACCCTCATATACGAGCAGTACTTC.

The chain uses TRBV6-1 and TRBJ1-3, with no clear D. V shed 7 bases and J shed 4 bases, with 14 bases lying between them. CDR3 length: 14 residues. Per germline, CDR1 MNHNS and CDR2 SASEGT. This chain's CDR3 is CASTTPALGNTIYF. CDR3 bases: TGTGCCAGCACCACACCCGCGTTGGGAAACACCATATATTTT.

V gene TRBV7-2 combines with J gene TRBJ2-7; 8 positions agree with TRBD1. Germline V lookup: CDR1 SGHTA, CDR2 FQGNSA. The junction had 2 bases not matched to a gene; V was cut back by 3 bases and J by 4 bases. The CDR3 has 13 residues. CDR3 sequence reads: CASSLRQGYEQYF. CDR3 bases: TGTGCCAGCAGCTTGAGACAGGGGTACGAGCAGTACTTC.

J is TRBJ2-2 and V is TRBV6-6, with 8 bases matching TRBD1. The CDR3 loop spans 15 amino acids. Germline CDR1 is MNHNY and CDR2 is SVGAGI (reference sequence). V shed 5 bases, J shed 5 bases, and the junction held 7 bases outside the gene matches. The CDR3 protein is CASSPRDRLTGELFF. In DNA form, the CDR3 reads TGTGCCAGCAGTCCCCGGGACAGGCTAACCGGGGAGCTGTTTTTT.

CDR3 sequence reads: CASTDSASYNEQFF. CDR3 DNA: TGTGCCAGCACGGATAGCGCATCGTACAATGAGCAGTTCTTC. The chain employs TRBV27 and TRBJ2-1; a possible D gene is TRBD2 (5 bases). Trimming shortened V by 7 bases and J by 4 bases, and 14 bases separated the two germline ends. Germline CDR1 is MNHEY and CDR2 is SMNVEV (reference sequence). The CDR3 runs 14 residues.

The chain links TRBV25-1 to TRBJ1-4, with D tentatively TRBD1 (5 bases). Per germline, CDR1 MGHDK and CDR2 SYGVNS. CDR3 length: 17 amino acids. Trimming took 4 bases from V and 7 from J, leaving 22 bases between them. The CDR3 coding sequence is TGTGCCAGCAGTGGGGTAGGGACGACCTTGGCGGGTGAAAAACTGTTTTTT. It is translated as CASSGVGTTLAGEKLFF.

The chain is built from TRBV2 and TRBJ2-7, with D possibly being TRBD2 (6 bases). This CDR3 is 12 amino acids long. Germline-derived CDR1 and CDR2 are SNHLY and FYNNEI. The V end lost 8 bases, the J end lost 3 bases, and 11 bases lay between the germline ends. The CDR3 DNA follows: TGTGCCAGCCTGGGGGGAGTCTACGAGCAGTACTTC. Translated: CASLGGVYEQYF.

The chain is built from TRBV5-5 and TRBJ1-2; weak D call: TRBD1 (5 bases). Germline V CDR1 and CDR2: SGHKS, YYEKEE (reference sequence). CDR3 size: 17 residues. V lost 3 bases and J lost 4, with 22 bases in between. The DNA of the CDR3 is TGTGCCAGCAGCTACTCGGCAGGGTCTAGCAACCTCTATGGCTACACCTTC. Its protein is CASSYSAGSSNLYGYTF.

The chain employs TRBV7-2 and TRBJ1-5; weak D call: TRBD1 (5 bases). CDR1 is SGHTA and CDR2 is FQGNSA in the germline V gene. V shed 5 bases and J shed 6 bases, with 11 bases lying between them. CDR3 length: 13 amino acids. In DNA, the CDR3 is TGTGCCAGCAGCATGGGGGTGGGTCAGCCCCAGCATTTT. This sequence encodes CASSMGVGQPQHF.

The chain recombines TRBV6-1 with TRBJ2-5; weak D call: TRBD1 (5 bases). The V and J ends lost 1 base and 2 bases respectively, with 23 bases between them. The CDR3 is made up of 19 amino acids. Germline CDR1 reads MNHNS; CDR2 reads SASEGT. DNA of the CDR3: TGTGCCAGCAGTGAAGGGGTTATGAAGCGTCTAAAGGGGCAAGAGACCCAGTACTTC. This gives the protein CASSEGVMKRLKGQETQYF.

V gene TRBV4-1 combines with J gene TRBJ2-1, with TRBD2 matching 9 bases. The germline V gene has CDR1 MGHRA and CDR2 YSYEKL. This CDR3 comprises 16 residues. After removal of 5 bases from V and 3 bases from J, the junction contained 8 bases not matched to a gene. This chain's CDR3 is CASSVRLAALYNEQFF. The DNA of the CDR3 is TGCGCCAGCAGCGTAAGACTAGCGGCTCTCTACAATGAGCAGTTCTTC.

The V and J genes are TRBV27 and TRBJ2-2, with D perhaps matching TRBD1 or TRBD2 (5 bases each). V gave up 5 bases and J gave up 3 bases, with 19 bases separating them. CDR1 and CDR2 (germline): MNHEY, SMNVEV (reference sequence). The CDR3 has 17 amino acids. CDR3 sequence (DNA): TGTGCCAGCAGTCCACAGTGGGACGGGTTGGACACCGGGGAGCTGTTTTTT. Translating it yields CASSPQWDGLDTGELFF.

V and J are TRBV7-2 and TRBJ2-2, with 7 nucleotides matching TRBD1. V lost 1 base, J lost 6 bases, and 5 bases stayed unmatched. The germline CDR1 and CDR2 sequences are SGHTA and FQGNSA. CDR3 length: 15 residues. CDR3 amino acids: CASSLDEGAPGELFF. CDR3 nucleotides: TGTGCCAGCAGCTTAGATGAGGGGGCACCCGGGGAGCTGTTTTTT. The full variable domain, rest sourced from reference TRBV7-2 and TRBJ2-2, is GAGVSQSPSNKVTEKGKDVELRCDPISGHTALYWYRQSLGQGLEFLIYFQGNSAPDKSGLPSDRFSAERTGGSVSTLTIQRTQQEDSAVYLCASSLDEGAPGELFFGEGSRLTVL.